The rows below give T cell receptor beta chains drawn from one sample of a study of T cell responses to AZD1222 COVID-19 vaccine. The repertoire was sequenced with immunoSEQ multiplex PCR; TCRdb's copy has only in-frame clones and lacks some. The data contain about 120,000 clones, over 75% of them seen just once; the ten biggest clones take up about 3%. The sample was peripheral blood, taken on day 0 of AZD1222 vaccination. The receptor set was obtained from an adult in good health. The CDR3 runs from the conserved cysteine through the conserved F or W. The order of the fields is clone size, D gene, J gene, V gene, CDR3 protein, CDR3 DNA. D genes are given only for firm matches. Clone size is given for some rows only: seen once, a few or many times, or a class if the clone is expanded.

NA NA TRBJ1-6 TRBV18 CASSQIQLWGSPLHF TGTGCCAGCTCACAAATACAGCTCTGGGGTTCACCCCTCCACTTT
NA TRBD1 TRBJ2-7 TRBV5-6 CASSSWTGTYEQYF TGTGCCAGCAGCTCGTGGACAGGGACCTACGAGCAGTACTTC
NA NA TRBJ2-2 TRBV4-1 CASSPQQGQHRGAVF TGCGCCAGCAGCCCCCAACAGGGTCAACACCGGGGAGCTGTTTTT
few NA TRBJ1-3 TRBV18 CASSLGQPSSGNTIYF TGTGCCAGCTCACTCGGACAGCCTAGCTCTGGAAACACCATATATTTT
NA NA TRBJ2-5 TRBV7-2 CASSSLIIETQYF TGTGCCAGCAGCTCTCTGATAATAGAGACCCAGTACTTC
NA NA TRBJ1-2 TRBV6-2/TRBV6-3 CASSYGGKYGYTF TGTGCCAGCAGTTACGGAGGGAAATATGGCTACACCTTC
NA NA TRBJ2-1 TRBV15 CATSRGGVAYNEQFF TGTGCCACCAGCAGAGGGGGGGTCGCCTACAATGAGCAGTTCTTC
NA NA TRBJ2-1 TRBV2 CASTVWGPGEQFF TGTGCCAGCACTGTATGGGGACCGGGTGAGCAGTTCTTC
NA NA TRBJ2-7 TRBV7-9 CASSLAGDEQYF TGTGCCAGCAGCTTAGCAGGGGACGAGCAGTACTTC
NA NA TRBJ1-2 TRBV29-1 CSALEGDWTNYGYTF TGCAGCGCCCTGGAGGGGGACTGGACTAACTATGGCTACACCTTC
NA NA TRBJ2-2 TRBV19 CASTPRGAVGTGELFF TGTGCCAGTACACCCCGCGGGGCGGTGGGCACCGGGGAGCTGTTTTTT
NA TRBD1 TRBJ2-2 TRBV5-4 CASSLGRQGNTGELFF TGTGCCAGCAGCTTGGGTAGACAGGGCAACACCGGGGAGCTGTTTTTT
NA TRBD2 TRBJ2-5 TRBV3-1/TRBV3-2 CASSQGLAGGSGETQYF TGTGCCAGCAGCCAAGGACTAGCGGGGGGTAGCGGTGAGACCCAGTACTTC
NA NA TRBJ1-1 TRBV27 CASSLVRENTEAFF TGTGCCAGCAGTTTAGTCAGGGAGAACACTGAAGCTTTCTTT
NA TRBD1 TRBJ1-6 TRBV13 CASSHLQGAGGSPLHF TGTGCCAGCAGCCACCTTCAGGGGGCAGGAGGATCACCCCTCCACTTT
NA NA TRBJ1-1 TRBV11-2 CASSLGWTATEAFF TGTGCCAGCAGCTTAGGGTGGACAGCCACTGAAGCTTTCTTT
NA TRBD1 TRBJ2-2 TRBV4-1 CASSVGTGGRTGELFF TGCGCCAGCAGCGTTGGGACAGGGGGCCGCACCGGGGAGCTGTTTTTT
NA NA TRBJ1-3 TRBV28 CASSLWSGLRNTIYF TGTGCCAGCAGTTTATGGTCGGGTCTGAGAAACACCATATATTTT
NA TRBD1 TRBJ2-7 TRBV15 CATSEGQGNYEQYF TGTGCCACCAGCGAGGGACAGGGGAACTACGAGCAGTACTTC
NA TRBD2 TRBJ2-2 TRBV4-2 CASSHVSLGLAGDTGELFF TGTGCCAGCAGCCATGTCTCTCTTGGACTAGCGGGAGACACCGGGGAGCTGTTTTTT
NA TRBD1 TRBJ1-1 TRBV19 CASRAGQGALWTEAFF TGTGCCAGTAGGGCAGGACAGGGGGCTTTATGGACTGAAGCTTTCTTT
NA NA TRBJ2-7 TRBV12-3/TRBV12-4 CASSFRVGKQYF TGTGCCAGCAGTTTCCGGGTCGGGAAGCAGTACTTC
NA NA TRBJ1-1 TRBV27 CASSLSAGARNTEAFF TGTGCCAGCAGTTTATCTGCAGGGGCGCGGAACACTGAAGCTTTCTTT
few TRBD2 TRBJ2-5 TRBV7-8 CASTVDRASGAQETQYF TGTGCCAGCACCGTAGATAGGGCTAGCGGGGCTCAAGAGACCCAGTACTTC
NA TRBD1 TRBJ1-5 TRBV28 CASSLGQGGNQPQHF TGTGCCAGCAGTTTGGGGCAGGGGGGCAATCAGCCCCAGCATTTT
NA TRBD1 TRBJ2-3 TRBV6-5 CASSPSAGGRVTQYF TGTGCCAGCAGTCCCTCGGCAGGGGGCAGGGTTACGCAGTATTTT
NA NA TRBJ2-1 TRBV6-5 CASRALHEQFF TGTGCCAGCAGGGCGCTCCATGAGCAGTTCTTC
NA TRBD1 TRBJ2-7 TRBV5-8 CASSLGQGLRYEQYF TGTGCCAGCAGCTTGGGACAGGGTCTCCGCTACGAGCAGTACTTC
NA NA TRBJ1-5 TRBV6-2/TRBV6-3 CASSYDNRERQPQHF TGTGCCAGCAGTTACGATAACAGGGAGAGGCAGCCCCAGCATTTT
NA NA TRBJ1-2 TRBV9 CASSHGEQVANYGYTF TGTGCCAGCAGCCACGGCGAACAGGTAGCTAACTATGGCTACACCTTC
NA TRBD1 TRBJ1-5 TRBV4-3 CASSQSYRGPFYQPQHF TGCGCCAGCAGCCAATCGTACAGGGGGCCTTTCTATCAGCCCCAGCATTTT
NA NA TRBJ1-2 TRBV5-1 CASSLEGAGGYTF TGCGCCAGCAGCTTGGAAGGGGCTGGTGGCTACACCTTC
once NA TRBJ1-1 TRBV5-5 CASSLRGDTEAFF TGTGCCAGCAGCTTGAGGGGGGACACTGAAGCTTTCTTT
NA NA TRBJ1-2 TRBV28 CASRFETNYGYTF TGTGCCAGCCGGTTTGAAACTAACTATGGCTACACCTTC
NA NA TRBJ1-2 TRBV29-1 CSVDWGSYGYTF TGCAGCGTTGATTGGGGTAGCTATGGCTACACCTTC
NA NA TRBJ2-7 TRBV29-1 CSAEGRPLNLYEQYF TGCAGCGCCGAGGGGAGGCCACTCAATCTCTACGAGCAGTACTTC
NA NA TRBJ2-5 TRBV27 CASSSTGTILPQYF TGTGCCAGCAGTTCAACCGGGACAATCTTGCCCCAGTACTTC
NA TRBD1 TRBJ1-6 TRBV6-5 CAGRKLTGLNSPLHF TGTGCCGGCAGAAAGTTGACAGGGCTCAATTCACCCCTCCACTTT
NA NA TRBJ1-1 TRBV5-1 CASSLGGNTEAFF TGCGCCAGCAGCTTGGGAGGGAACACTGAAGCTTTCTTT
NA TRBD1 TRBJ1-5 TRBV7-2 CASSLGGGQGGQPQHF TGTGCCAGCAGCTTAGGAGGGGGACAGGGGGGTCAGCCCCAGCATTTT
NA NA TRBJ2-3 TRBV5-6 CASSLERADTQYF TGTGCCAGCAGCTTGGAAAGAGCCGATACGCAGTATTTT
NA NA TRBJ1-1 TRBV28 CASSLGVNTEAFF TGTGCCAGCAGCCTGGGGGTGAACACTGAAGCTTTCTTT
NA NA TRBJ1-4 TRBV6-2/TRBV6-3 CASSYAYEKLFF TGTGCCAGCAGTTACGCCTATGAAAAACTGTTTTTT
NA NA TRBJ1-2 TRBV10-1 CASSESNLAGDCGYTF TGCGCCAGCAGTGAGTCGAATTTAGCAGGGGATTGCGGCTACACCTTC
NA NA TRBJ2-7 TRBV15 CATSRSGTNPEQYF TGTGCCACCAGCAGGTCCGGGACAAATCCCGAGCAGTACTTC
NA TRBD2 TRBJ2-7 TRBV19 CASSLGLAGVNEQYF TGTGCCAGTAGCCTCGGACTAGCGGGAGTGAACGAGCAGTACTTC
few NA TRBJ1-2 TRBV15 CATSMGGGANYGYTF TGTGCCACCAGCATGGGGGGAGGAGCTAACTATGGCTACACCTTC
NA TRBD2 TRBJ2-7 TRBV19 CASRPSGMYEQYF TGTGCCAGTAGGCCTAGCGGGATGTACGAGCAGTACTTC
NA NA TRBJ2-7 TRBV7-8 CASTAPSSYEQYF TGTGCCAGCACAGCCCCAAGCTCCTACGAGCAGTACTTC
NA NA TRBJ2-1 TRBV27 CASSLSGGSEQFF TGTGCCAGCAGTTTATCAGGGGGGAGTGAGCAGTTCTTC
NA NA TRBJ1-3 TRBV9 CASSGWGSVGGNTIYF TGTGCCAGCAGCGGATGGGGCTCCGTGGGGGGAAACACCATATATTTT
NA NA TRBJ1-5 TRBV24-1 CATSDPTGPGQPQHF TGTGCCACCAGTGATCCGACCGGCCCCGGTCAGCCCCAGCATTTT
NA TRBD1 TRBJ1-1 TRBV16 CASSQSFTGATEAFF TGTGCCAGCAGCCAATCGTTCACAGGGGCAACTGAAGCTTTCTTT
NA NA TRBJ1-1 TRBV23-1 CASSQRLGAEAFF TGCGCCAGCAGTCAACGGTTGGGCGCTGAAGCTTTCTTT
NA TRBD2 TRBJ2-3 TRBV5-6 CASSLEGTSGTDTQYF TGTGCCAGCAGCTTGGAGGGGACTAGCGGCACAGATACGCAGTATTTT